This T cell receptor beta chain was recorded in a study of regulatory T cells in long-lasting Graves disease. Specified time point: newly diagnosed GD, antithyroid drugs for less than 3 months. The TCR library was made from RNA extracted from PBMCs. Construction of TCR beta libraries relied on iRepertoire HTBI primers and on Arm-PCR targeting CDR3 regions. Each CDR3 protein gets one entry after TCRdb re-called the multiplex PCR reads with MiXCR. The data show 540,000 or so distinct CDR3 sequences, approximately 15% seen once. In its sample, this clonotype was seen a few times. Germline V CDR1 and CDR2: DFQATT, SNEGSKA (reference sequence). The CDR3 covers 11 residues. Trimming shortened V by 6 bases and J by 8 bases, and 13 bases separated the two germline ends. The same sample was also used in a study of T cells in Graves' hyperthyroidism and ophthalmopathy.

The V call is TRBV20-1, the J call TRBJ1-1; D not resolved. Sequencing was performed on peripheral blood mononuclear cells (PBMCs), taken at new diagnosis, from a patient treated with antithyroid drugs. The sequence came from a man between 25 and 39 years old with Graves disease. The CDR3 nucleotides read TGCAGTGCCCCCGACGGAACCGAAGCTTTCTTT. Protein: CSAPDGTEAFF.